This TCR beta chain was retrieved from a study of blood T cell repertoires in COVID-19. The overall study: T cells, B-cell-depleted T cells, or PBMCs supplied cDNA or gDNA.

The Seattle site enrolled patients during active infection and followed them longitudinally. Deletions cut 8 bases from V and 3 bases from J, with 10 bases between. CDR1 is MDHEN and CDR2 is SYDVKM in the germline V gene. CDR3 length: 13 amino acids. Only in-frame clones appear in the TCRdb table, and some are missing; sequencing was by immunoSEQ multiplex PCR. The sample contains hundreds of thousands of clones, approximately 91% of which appear only once. Input material: peripheral blood. The sequence derives from a woman aged 50 to 60 with COVID-19, enrolled during active disease. The chain joins TRBV28 to TRBJ1-4, with D possibly being TRBD1 (5 bases). CDR3 in amino acids: CASDGGANEKLFF. The CDR3 nucleotides read TGTGCCAGCGATGGAGGGGCTAATGAAAAACTGTTTTTT.